These T cell receptor beta chains were read from a single sample in a study of cytomegalovirus exposure and HLA in healthy donors. Assay used: immunoSEQ multiplex PCR; TCRdb lists only in-frame clones, some missing. Among about 190,000 clones, 65% to 80% were seen once, and the ten largest hold approximately 5%. Sequenced: PBMCs. The receptors stem from a man aged 25 to 40 in good health and CMV-seropositive. Each CDR3 is given with its conserved first and last residue. A D gene is named only where the DNA matches it firmly. Size is stated for part of the rows, as once, few or many counts, or as a class when the clone is expanded.

j_call,d_call,v_call,clone_size,cdr3_aa,cdr3_nt
TRBJ1-2,-,TRBV30,-,CAWSAGDYGYTF,TGTGCCTGGAGTGCGGGGGATTATGGCTACACCTTC
TRBJ2-5,-,TRBV7-9,-,CASSYLRSLETQYF,TGTGCCAGCAGCTACCTTCGGAGCTTGGAGACCCAGTACTTC
TRBJ2-1,TRBD2,TRBV4-2,-,CASSHSLAGGAASSYNEQFF,TGTGCCAGCAGCCACTCACTAGCGGGGGGAGCCGCAAGCTCCTACAATGAGCAGTTCTTC
TRBJ2-3,TRBD1,TRBV15,few,CATSAIFRGRGLTDTQYF,TGTGCCACCAGCGCAATTTTCAGGGGGAGAGGGTTAACAGATACGCAGTATTTT
TRBJ2-1,TRBD2,TRBV2,-,CAKPGLAGNEQFF,TGTGCCAAACCGGGACTAGCGGGTAATGAGCAGTTCTTC
TRBJ2-1,TRBD2,TRBV9,-,CASSVAGGSYNEQFF,TGTGCCAGCAGCGTAGCGGGAGGGTCCTACAATGAGCAGTTCTTC
TRBJ2-7,-,TRBV7-8,-,CASSLTTQEDLPYEQYF,TGTGCCAGCAGCTTAACAACCCAGGAAGACCTCCCCTACGAGCAGTACTTC
TRBJ2-2,TRBD2,TRBV7-2,-,CASSRGIGLAKNTGELFF,TGTGCCAGCAGCCGCGGGATCGGACTAGCCAAAAACACCGGGGAGCTGTTTTTT
TRBJ2-5,-,TRBV9,-,CASSPRGETQYF,TGTGCCAGCAGCCCCCGGGGGGAGACCCAGTACTTC
TRBJ2-5,-,TRBV10-3,-,CAISRGQETQYF,TGTGCCATCAGCAGAGGCCAAGAGACCCAGTACTTC
TRBJ2-2,TRBD1,TRBV30,few,CAWSQGAGELFF,TGTGCCTGGAGCCAGGGGGCCGGGGAGCTGTTTTTT
TRBJ2-7,TRBD1,TRBV30,-,CAWSEGQGADEQYF,TGTGCCTGGAGTGAGGGGCAGGGGGCGGACGAGCAGTACTTC
TRBJ2-2,TRBD2,TRBV5-4,-,CASSPGLATNTGELFF,TGTGCCAGCAGCCCGGGACTAGCGACAAACACCGGGGAGCTGTTTTTT
TRBJ2-7,TRBD2,TRBV11-1,-,CASSLIDAGGFYEQYF,TGTGCCAGCAGCTTAATCGATGCGGGGGGATTCTACGAGCAGTACTTC
TRBJ2-7,TRBD2,TRBV29-1,-,CSVEGLAGDYEQYF,TGCAGCGTTGAAGGTCTAGCGGGAGACTACGAGCAGTACTTC
TRBJ2-7,-,TRBV14,-,CASSFNPAEGHYEQYF,TGTGCCAGCAGTTTCAACCCAGCGGAGGGGCACTACGAGCAGTACTTC
TRBJ2-7,-,TRBV2,-,CASSERLDTYEQYF,TGTGCCAGCAGTGAAAGGCTAGATACCTACGAGCAGTACTTC
TRBJ2-1,-,TRBV13,-,CASSLALEEYNEQFF,TGTGCCAGCAGCTTAGCCCTAGAGGAATACAATGAGCAGTTCTTC
TRBJ1-1,-,TRBV5-1,-,CASRGLKTMYGSTEAFF,TGCGCCAGCAGGGGGCTTAAAACTATGTATGGATCCACTGAAGCTTTCTTT
TRBJ1-4,-,TRBV6-5,-,CASSGFGVNREKLFF,TGTGCCAGCAGTGGCTTCGGGGTCAATCGTGAAAAACTGTTTTTT
TRBJ2-7,TRBD1,TRBV28,-,CASSTSGTGSYEQYF,TGTGCCAGCAGCACCTCCGGGACAGGGAGTTACGAGCAGTACTTC
TRBJ2-5,TRBD1,TRBV11-3,-,CASSLGTGEETQYF,TGTGCCAGCAGCCTCGGGACAGGGGAAGAGACCCAGTACTTC
TRBJ2-5,-,TRBV4-2,-,CASRHEETQYF,TGTGCCAGCAGACACGAAGAGACCCAGTACTTC
TRBJ2-2,TRBD1,TRBV6-5,-,CASSYGTGPAGELFF,TGTGCCAGCAGTTATGGGACAGGTCCTGCCGGGGAGCTGTTTTTT
TRBJ1-1,-,TRBV15,once,CATSRDRGLNTEAFF,TGTGCCACCAGCAGAGATCGGGGTTTGAACACTGAAGCTTTCTTT
TRBJ2-1,TRBD2,TRBV7-3,-,CASSLMGLAGDNEQFF,TGTGCCAGCAGCTTAATGGGACTAGCGGGAGACAATGAGCAGTTCTTC
TRBJ2-6,-,TRBV15,-,CATSSYGVSGANVLTF,TGTGCCACCAGCAGCTACGGGGTCTCCGGGGCCAACGTCCTGACTTTC
TRBJ2-1,TRBD2,TRBV2,-,CASSVGTSGRNEQFF,TGTGCCAGCAGTGTTGGGACTAGCGGGAGAAATGAGCAGTTCTTC
TRBJ2-7,TRBD2,TRBV15,-,CATSSGLAPATEQYF,TGTGCCACCAGCAGCGGACTAGCGCCGGCAACCGAGCAGTACTTC
TRBJ2-2,-,TRBV9,-,CASSVGSGTGELFF,TGTGCCAGCAGCGTCGGTTCGGGCACCGGGGAGCTGTTTTTT
TRBJ2-1,TRBD1,TRBV7-2,-,CASRPRAGTGFSSGNEQFF,TGTGCCAGCCGCCCCCGCGCGGGGACAGGGTTTTCTAGCGGAAATGAGCAGTTCTTC
TRBJ1-1,-,TRBV28,-,CASSPQGLGNTEAFF,TGTGCCAGCAGTCCCCAGGGGCTGGGGAACACTGAAGCTTTCTTT
TRBJ2-5,TRBD2,TRBV7-8,-,CASRKGRVGGETQYF,TGTGCCAGCAGGAAAGGGAGGGTGGGGGGAGAGACCCAGTACTTC
TRBJ1-6,-,TRBV5-5,-,CASSFNNSPLHF,TGTGCCAGCAGCTTCAATAATTCACCCCTCCACTTT
TRBJ2-5,-,TRBV28,-,CASSLSSPLAETQYF,TGTGCCAGCAGTTTATCATCCCCTTTAGCCGAGACCCAGTACTTC
TRBJ2-7,-,TRBV6-5,-,CASRLWQSRPEQYF,TGTGCCAGCCGCCTTTGGCAGTCGAGGCCCGAGCAGTACTTC
TRBJ1-1,TRBD1,TRBV19,-,CASSISGTGLSEAFF,TGTGCCAGTAGTATAAGTGGGACAGGACTCTCTGAAGCTTTCTTT
TRBJ1-2,-,TRBV6-5,few,CASSYPGRGAGYTF,TGTGCCAGCAGTTACCCAGGCAGGGGAGCTGGCTACACCTTC
TRBJ2-7,-,TRBV9,-,CASSAGTHPPYEQYF,TGTGCCAGCAGCGCGGGAACCCACCCACCCTACGAGCAGTACTTC
TRBJ2-1,-,TRBV18,once,CASSPGGMDEQFF,TGTGCCAGCTCACCAGGGGGGATGGATGAGCAGTTCTTC
TRBJ2-4,TRBD2,TRBV5-6,-,CASSRDLRGAQYF,TGTGCCAGCAGCCGCGACCTGCGGGGGGCGCAGTACTTC
TRBJ2-5,TRBD2,TRBV9,once,CASSVGGQETQYF,TGTGCCAGCAGCGTGGGAGGGCAAGAGACCCAGTACTTC